The sequence of this TCR beta chain was determined in a study of blood T cell repertoires in COVID-19 (dated by TCRdb to 2019 to 2021). General notes on the study: The collaborator samples originated in the United States, Italy and Spain and spanned the acute and convalescent phases of COVID-19. The material from the prospective study consisted of cDNA or gDNA derived from T cells, B-cell-depleted T cells, or PBMCs. Deeply sampled blood TCRbeta repertoires from subjects exposed to, actively infected with, or recovered from COVID-19 were included in the dataset. A freely available public database, intended as a resource for researchers studying the immune response to SARS-CoV-2, is where the repertoires were released. The samples were drawn from two sources: the first 160 participants of the ongoing ImmuneRACE study, and 950 to 1,500 subjects contributed by 6 global collaborators. A de-identified subject ID, COVID-19 status, age in years and sex were almost always included in the sample metadata. Where available, HLA class I and class II types were obtained from metadata supplied by the sample provider rather than from assay-based typing. Findings and caveats that apply to the study as a whole: The quantity of clinical and demographic metadata differed by source and by participant and was supplied without curation.

CDR1 and CDR2 (SEHNR, FQNEAQ) derive from the germline V gene (reference sequence). From the cysteine up to the phenylalanine, the CDR3 has a length of 15 residues. Left in the record is the CDR3 DNA by itself, 45 bases read in frame from the first base. After removal of 5 bases from V and 4 bases from J, the junction retains 10 bases not matched to a gene. About this clone itself: The antigen it recognizes is unknown. No much larger clone exists at a distance of one base, and base qualities are not known.

Each collaborating institution followed its own protocols to collect whole blood in K2EDTA tubes. For TCRbeta analysis, collaborator samples were shipped as frozen whole blood, as isolated PBMCs, or as DNA extracted from either sample type. TCRbeta CDR3 regions were amplified from genomic DNA using the immunoSEQ Assay, a bias-controlled multiplex PCR. In the paper's pipeline: The number of nucleated cells in each sample was estimated by amplification of reference gene primers within the assay. Sequence reads were collapsed and filtered to measure the absolute abundance of every unique TCRbeta CDR3 rearrangement. For each sample, productive Simpson clonality was calculated by taking the square root of Simpson's diversity index across productive rearrangements. TCRdb took over this immuneACCESS table, retaining in-frame rearrangements with V and J assigned. Such tables are incomplete; in checked studies, under half of the missing clones stem from an unresolved V gene, and the remainder is unexplained. From that table come the V and J calls and clone size; the DNA was used to work out D and trimming. In all, the sample holds roughly 190,000 clones, and approximately 85% of those were seen once. The ten biggest clones cover 5.1% of the sample.

The TCR sequence derives from a woman between 65 and 79 years old with active or convalescent COVID-19. Input material: peripheral blood. The sequence joins TRBV7-9 to TRBJ2-5, with 7 bases matching TRBD1. The CDR3 protein is CASSGRTGSLETQYF. The DNA sequence is as follows: TGTGCCAGCAGCGGTAGGACAGGTTCGTTAGAGACCCAGTACTTC.